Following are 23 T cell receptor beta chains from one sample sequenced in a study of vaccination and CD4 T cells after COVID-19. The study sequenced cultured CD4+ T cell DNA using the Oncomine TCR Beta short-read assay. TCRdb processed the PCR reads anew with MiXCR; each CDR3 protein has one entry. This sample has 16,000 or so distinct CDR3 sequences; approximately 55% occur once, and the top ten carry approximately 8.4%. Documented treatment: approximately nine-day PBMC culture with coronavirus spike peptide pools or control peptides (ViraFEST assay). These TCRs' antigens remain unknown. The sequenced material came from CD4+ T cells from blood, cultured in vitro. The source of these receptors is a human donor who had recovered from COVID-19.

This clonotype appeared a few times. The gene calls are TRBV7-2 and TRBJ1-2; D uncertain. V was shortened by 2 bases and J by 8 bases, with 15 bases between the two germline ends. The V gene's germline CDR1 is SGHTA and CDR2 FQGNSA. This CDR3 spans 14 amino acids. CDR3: CASSLPGPMRGYTF. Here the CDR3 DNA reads TGTGCCAGCAGCTTACCCGGGCCCATGAGGGGCTACACCTTC.

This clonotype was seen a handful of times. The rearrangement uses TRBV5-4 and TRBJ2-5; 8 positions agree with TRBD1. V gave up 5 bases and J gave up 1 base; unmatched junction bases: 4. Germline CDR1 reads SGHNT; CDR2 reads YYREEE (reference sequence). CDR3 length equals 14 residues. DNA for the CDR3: TGTGCCAGCAGAGGACAGGGTATCCAAGAGACCCAGTACTTC. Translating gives CASRGQGIQETQYF.

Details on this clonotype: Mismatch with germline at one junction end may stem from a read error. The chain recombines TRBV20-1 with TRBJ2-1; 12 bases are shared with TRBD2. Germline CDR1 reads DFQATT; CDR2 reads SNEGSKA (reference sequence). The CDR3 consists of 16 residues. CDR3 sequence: CSARRLAGVSYNEQLF. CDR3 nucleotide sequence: TGCAGTGCTCGAAGACTAGCGGGAGTCTCCTACAATGAGCAGCTCTTC.

CDR3 amino acids: CSAIRLAGLENEQYF. In nucleotides, the CDR3 is TGCAGTGCAATCCGACTAGCGGGACTTGAAAACGAGCAGTACTTC. This chain links TRBV20-1 with TRBJ2-7; 11 bases align to TRBD2. The CDR3 consists of 15 residues. J gave up 5 bases and V 6 bases, and 12 bases lay outside the gene matches. CDR1 is DFQATT, CDR2 SNEGSKA, per germline (reference sequence).

The CDR3 DNA follows: TGCAGTGCAATTTTTAAACTTGACCCCCGTTTAGATACGCAGTATTTT. Translation: CSAIFKLDPRLDTQYF. The chain has TRBV20-1 and TRBJ2-3, with D uncertain. V lost 6 bases to trimming and J lost 5 bases, with 24 bases between them. This CDR3 has 16 amino acids. Germline values: CDR1 DFQATT, CDR2 SNEGSKA (reference sequence).

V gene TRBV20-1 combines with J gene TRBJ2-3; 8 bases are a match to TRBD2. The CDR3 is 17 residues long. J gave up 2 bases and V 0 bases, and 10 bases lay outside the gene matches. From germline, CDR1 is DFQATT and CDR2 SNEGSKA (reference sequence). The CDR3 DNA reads TGCAGTGCTAGAGATCTTAAGAGTAGCGGGAACACAGATACGCAGTATTTT. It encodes CSARDLKSSGNTDTQYF.

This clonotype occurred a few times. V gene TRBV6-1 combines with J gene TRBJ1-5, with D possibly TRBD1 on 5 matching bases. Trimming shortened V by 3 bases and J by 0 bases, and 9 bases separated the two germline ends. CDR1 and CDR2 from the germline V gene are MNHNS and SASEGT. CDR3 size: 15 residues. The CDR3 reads CASSDRGVSNQPQHF. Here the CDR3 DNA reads TGTGCCAGCAGTGACAGAGGGGTTAGCAATCAGCCCCAGCATTTT.

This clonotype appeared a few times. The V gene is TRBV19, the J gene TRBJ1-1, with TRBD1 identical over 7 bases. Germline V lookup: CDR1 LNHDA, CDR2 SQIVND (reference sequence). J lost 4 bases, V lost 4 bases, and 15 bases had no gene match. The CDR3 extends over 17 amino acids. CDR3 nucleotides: TGTGCCAGTAGTACCTCTCTTCTTCAGGGGGAGAGCACTGAAGCTTTCTTT. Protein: CASSTSLLQGESTEAFF.

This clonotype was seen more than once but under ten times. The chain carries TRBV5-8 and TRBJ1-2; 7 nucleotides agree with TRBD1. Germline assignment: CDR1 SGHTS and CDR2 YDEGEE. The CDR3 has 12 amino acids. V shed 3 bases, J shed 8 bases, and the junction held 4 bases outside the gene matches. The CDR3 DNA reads TGTGCCAGCAGCTCGACAGGGTGGGGCTACACCTTC. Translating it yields CASSSTGWGYTF.

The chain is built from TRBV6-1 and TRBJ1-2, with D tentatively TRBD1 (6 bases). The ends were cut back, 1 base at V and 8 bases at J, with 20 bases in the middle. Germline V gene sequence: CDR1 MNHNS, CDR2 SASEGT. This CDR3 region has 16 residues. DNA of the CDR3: TGTGCCAGCAGTGAAGACCTCCGGACAGCTTCGGACGGCTACACCTTC. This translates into CASSEDLRTASDGYTF.

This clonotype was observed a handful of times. The CDR3 DNA reads TGCAGTGCTAGAGTACCCTCACACAATGAGCAGTTCTTC. Its translation is CSARVPSHNEQFF. The V call is TRBV20-1, the J call TRBJ2-1; D ambiguous. Germline values: CDR1 DFQATT, CDR2 SNEGSKA (reference sequence). The CDR3 spans 13 residues. The germline V and J ends were trimmed by 1 base and 5 bases, with 9 bases remaining between them.

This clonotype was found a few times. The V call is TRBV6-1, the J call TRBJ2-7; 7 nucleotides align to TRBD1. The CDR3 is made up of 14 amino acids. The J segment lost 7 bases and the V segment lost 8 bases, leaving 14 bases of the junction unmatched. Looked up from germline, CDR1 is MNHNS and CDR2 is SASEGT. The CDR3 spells CASSKGQQVREQYF. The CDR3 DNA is TGTGCCAGCTCAAAGGGACAGCAGGTTCGGGAGCAGTACTTC.

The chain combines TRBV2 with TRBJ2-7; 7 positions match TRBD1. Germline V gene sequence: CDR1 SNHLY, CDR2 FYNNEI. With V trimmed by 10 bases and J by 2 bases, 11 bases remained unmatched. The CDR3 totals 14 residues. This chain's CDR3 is CATDVGTVTYEQYF. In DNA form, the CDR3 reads TGTGCCACCGACGTGGGGACAGTCACCTACGAGCAGTACTTC.

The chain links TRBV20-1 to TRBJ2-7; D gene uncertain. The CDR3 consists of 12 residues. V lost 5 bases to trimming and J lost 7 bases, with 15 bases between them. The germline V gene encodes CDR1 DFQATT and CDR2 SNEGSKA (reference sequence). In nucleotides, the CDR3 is TGCAGTGCTGGAACCCGAAATGGGGAGCAGTACTTC. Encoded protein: CSAGTRNGEQYF.

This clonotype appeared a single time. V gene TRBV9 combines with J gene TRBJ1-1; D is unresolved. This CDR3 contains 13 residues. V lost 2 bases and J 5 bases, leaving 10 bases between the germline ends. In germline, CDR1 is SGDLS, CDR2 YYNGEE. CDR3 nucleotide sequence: TGTGCCAGCAGCGTCGGGCTTGAGACTGAAGCTTTCTTT. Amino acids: CASSVGLETEAFF.

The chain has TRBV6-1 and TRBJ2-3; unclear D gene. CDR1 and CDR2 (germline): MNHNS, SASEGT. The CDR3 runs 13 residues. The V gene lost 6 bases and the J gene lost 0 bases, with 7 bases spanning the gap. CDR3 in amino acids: CASRLSSTDTQYF. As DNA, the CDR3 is TGTGCCAGCAGACTTTCTAGCACAGATACGCAGTATTTT.

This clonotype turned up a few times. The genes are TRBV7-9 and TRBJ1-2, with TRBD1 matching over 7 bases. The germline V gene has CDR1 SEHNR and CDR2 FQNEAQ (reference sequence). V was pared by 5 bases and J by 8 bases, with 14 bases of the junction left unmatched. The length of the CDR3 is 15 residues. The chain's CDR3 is CASSHIRTGFGGYTF. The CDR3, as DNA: TGTGCCAGCAGCCATATTCGGACAGGATTTGGCGGCTACACCTTC.

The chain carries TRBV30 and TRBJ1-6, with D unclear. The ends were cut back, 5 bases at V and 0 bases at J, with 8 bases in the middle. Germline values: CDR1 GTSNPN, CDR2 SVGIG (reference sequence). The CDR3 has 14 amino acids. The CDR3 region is CAWREGSYNSPLHF. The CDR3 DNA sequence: TGTGCCTGGCGGGAGGGCTCCTATAATTCACCCCTCCACTTT.

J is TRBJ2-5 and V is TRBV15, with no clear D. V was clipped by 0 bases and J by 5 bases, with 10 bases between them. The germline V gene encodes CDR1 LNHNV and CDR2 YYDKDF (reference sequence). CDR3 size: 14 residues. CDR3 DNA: TGTGCCACCAGCAGAGATCTGGATTCGGAGACCCAGTACTTC. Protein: CATSRDLDSETQYF.

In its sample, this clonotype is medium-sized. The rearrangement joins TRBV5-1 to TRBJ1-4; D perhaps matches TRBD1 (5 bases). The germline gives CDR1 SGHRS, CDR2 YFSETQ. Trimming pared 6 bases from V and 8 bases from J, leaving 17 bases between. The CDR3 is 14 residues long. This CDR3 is CASTEPGTGEKLFF. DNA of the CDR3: TGCGCCAGCACCGAACCGGGGACGGGAGAAAAACTGTTTTTT.

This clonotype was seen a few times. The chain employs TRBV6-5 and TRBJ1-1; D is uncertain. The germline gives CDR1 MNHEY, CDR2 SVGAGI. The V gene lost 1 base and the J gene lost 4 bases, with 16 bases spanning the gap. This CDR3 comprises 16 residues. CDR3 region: CASSYFRPGQATEAFF. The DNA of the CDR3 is TGTGCCAGCAGTTACTTCCGGCCCGGCCAGGCCACTGAAGCTTTCTTT.

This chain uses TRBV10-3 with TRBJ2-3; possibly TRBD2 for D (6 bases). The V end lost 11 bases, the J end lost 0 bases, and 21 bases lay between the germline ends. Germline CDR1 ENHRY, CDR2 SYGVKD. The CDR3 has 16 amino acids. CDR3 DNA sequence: TGTGCCTCGTCCGAGGGTTTAGCGGTGAGCACAGATACGCAGTATTTT. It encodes CASSEGLAVSTDTQYF.

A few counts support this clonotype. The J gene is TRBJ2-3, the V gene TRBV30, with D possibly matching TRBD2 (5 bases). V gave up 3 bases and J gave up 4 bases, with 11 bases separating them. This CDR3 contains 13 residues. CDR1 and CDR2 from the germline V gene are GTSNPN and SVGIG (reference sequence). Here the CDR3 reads CAWSSGSADTQYF. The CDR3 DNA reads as TGTGCCTGGAGCTCGGGGTCTGCAGATACGCAGTATTTT. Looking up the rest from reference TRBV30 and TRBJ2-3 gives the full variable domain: SQTIHQWPATLVQPVGSPLSLECTVEGTSNPNLYWYRQAAGRGLQLLFYSVGIGQISSEVPQNLSASRPQDRQFILSSKKLLLSDSGFYLCAWSSGSADTQYFGPGTRLTVL.